Shown below are 9 T cell receptor beta chains from a single sample sequenced in a study of vaccination and CD4 T cells after COVID-19. These receptors have no known antigen. The treatment here: roughly 11-day PBMC culture with coronavirus spike peptide pools or control peptides (ViraFEST assay). According to the study, CD4+ T cells from the unexposed donor were gathered ahead of the COVID-19 pandemic (2011-2018). Oncomine TCR Beta short-read sequencing was applied to DNA from cultured CD4+ T cells. TCRdb passed the PCR reads through MiXCR, listing each CDR3 protein once. The sample lists about 1,900 distinct CDR3 sequences; roughly 15% were seen once. The sequenced sample consisted of CD4+ T cells from blood, cultured in vitro. The receptor source for this set is a human donor in good health.

By sample fraction, this clonotype is medium-sized. The CDR3 DNA sequence: TGTGCCAGTAGTTTAGGGGGCCACTATGGCTACACCTTC. This codes for CASSLGGHYGYTF. This rearrangement joins TRBV19 to TRBJ1-2, with TRBD1 matching over 7 bases. The V gene's germline CDR1 is LNHDA and CDR2 SQIVND (reference sequence). Trimming at V came to 5 bases and at J to 3 bases, leaving 3 bases not matched to a gene. CDR3 size: 13 residues.

Written as DNA, the CDR3 is TGTGCCAGCAGCTTTCATTCGGGACAGAGCTCCTACGAGCAGTACTTC. As protein: CASSFHSGQSSYEQYF. The chain uses TRBV5-8 and TRBJ2-7; TRBD1 matches 7 bases. This CDR3 region has 16 residues. Losses at the gene ends were 2 bases for V and 0 bases for J; bases not matched to a gene: 8. Germline CDR1 SGHTS, CDR2 YDEGEE.

This clonotype was seen a handful of times. Without the conserved terminal phenylalanine or tryptophan, this CDR3 likely stems from a read error. The DNA is left out, because the CDR3 cannot be placed on it with certainty; the CDR3 is given as TCRdb lists it. V is TRBV15 and J is TRBJ2-7; TRBD2, the table's D call, lacks a check against the DNA. The CDR3 adds up to 12 amino acids, both ends counted. Germline lookup yields CDR1 LNHNV and CDR2 YYDKDF (reference sequence). The CDR3 is CATSRGGTSGAL.

This clonotype rates as medium-sized. V gene TRBV27 combines with J gene TRBJ2-3, with a tentative D call TRBD2 (5 bases). Germline V lookup: CDR1 MNHEY, CDR2 SMNVEV (reference sequence). The CDR3 loop spans 15 amino acids. Trimming removed 2 bases at V and 2 bases at J, with 11 bases between. CDR3 coding DNA: TGTGCCAGCAGTTTAACGAGGGCGATCACAGATACGCAGTATTTT. This codes for CASSLTRAITDTQYF.

The chain employs TRBV20-1 and TRBJ2-6, with D unclear. Trimming removed 7 bases at V and 1 base at J, with 5 bases between. The CDR3 extends over 12 amino acids. Germline assignment: CDR1 DFQATT and CDR2 SNEGSKA (reference sequence). CDR3 in amino acids: CSGQSGANVLTF. The CDR3 DNA is TGCAGTGGCCAATCTGGGGCCAACGTCCTGACTTTC.

By share, this clonotype counts as medium-sized (0.01 to 0.1%). The chain links TRBV5-4 to TRBJ2-5, with 9 bases matching TRBD1. The CDR3 runs 16 residues. Trimming removed 1 base from V and 1 base from J; junction bases left unmatched: 5. Germline V gene data show CDR1 as SGHNT and CDR2 as YYREEE (reference sequence). CDR3 coding DNA: TGTGCCAGCAGCTTGCTCGGACAGGGGTTCCAAGAGACCCAGTACTTC. Translating gives CASSLLGQGFQETQYF. Supplemented by reference TRBV5-4 and TRBJ2-5, the full variable domain reads ETGVTQSPTHLIKTRGQQVTLRCSSQSGHNTVSWYQQALGQGPQFIFQYYREEENGRGNFPPRFSGLQFPNYSSELNVNALELDDSALYLCASSLLGQGFQETQYFGPGTRLLVL.

Sample share makes this clonotype medium-sized (0.01 to 0.1%). This sequence joins TRBV19 and TRBJ1-5, with 10 positions matching TRBD1. This CDR3 is built from 16 residues. J lost 2 bases, V lost 6 bases, and 7 bases had no gene match. Germline V gene data show CDR1 as LNHDA and CDR2 as SQIVND (reference sequence). The CDR3 reads CASSNGQGVRNQPQHF. CDR3 bases: TGTGCCAGTAGCAACGGACAGGGGGTTCGCAATCAGCCCCAGCATTTT.

By proportion, this clonotype is medium-sized. The chain couples TRBV20-1 to TRBJ2-3; 11 nucleotides match TRBD2. Germline CDR1 DFQATT, CDR2 SNEGSKA (reference sequence). The CDR3 sequence is 16 residues long. With 5 bases clipped from V and 3 bases from J, the junction kept 10 bases outside the gene matches. CDR3 in amino acids: CSARLPLAGETDTQYF. For the CDR3, the DNA is TGCAGTGCTCGACTTCCACTAGCGGGAGAAACAGATACGCAGTATTTT.

CDR3 residues: CASSLDGFAGNTIYF. The CDR3 DNA reads as TGCGCCAGCAGCTTGGATGGATTCGCTGGAAACACCATATATTTT. The chain is built from TRBV5-1 and TRBJ1-3, with D unresolved. V was clipped by 0 bases and J by 2 bases, with 9 bases between them. The CDR3 contains 15 residues. The V gene's germline CDR1 is SGHRS and CDR2 YFSETQ.